The table lists the clone carrying this TCR beta chain with a few counts. Its antigen is unidentified. Purities over 98% were achieved in all sorted populations. This sample is part of a study of beta chain features in type 1 diabetes. Study-wide points: In all four CD4+ subsets, TCRB CDR3 length was significantly, moderately reduced in type 1 diabetes. Type 1 diabetes patients had VDJ junctions that carried fewer insertions and more deletions.

The germline V gene has CDR1 SQVTM and CDR2 ANQGSEA. Trimming left V 7 bases short and J 2 bases short, with 9 bases between. There are 11 residues in the CDR3. Reverse transcribing all isolated RNA meant expressed TCRB transcripts were sequenced. Using immunoSEQ multiplex PCR, the repertoire was profiled, and TCRdb retains in-frame clones only, with some absent. Of under 400,000 clones listed, 14% are singletons. Sequencing input: central memory CD4+ T cells from blood. The origin of this receptor is a young man in good health. The V and J genes are TRBV29-1 and TRBJ2-7; TRBD1 or TRBD2 may be the D gene (5 bases each). The CDR3: CSAGSPYEQYF. CDR3 nucleotide sequence: TGCAGCGCAGGGAGTCCCTACGAGCAGTACTTC.